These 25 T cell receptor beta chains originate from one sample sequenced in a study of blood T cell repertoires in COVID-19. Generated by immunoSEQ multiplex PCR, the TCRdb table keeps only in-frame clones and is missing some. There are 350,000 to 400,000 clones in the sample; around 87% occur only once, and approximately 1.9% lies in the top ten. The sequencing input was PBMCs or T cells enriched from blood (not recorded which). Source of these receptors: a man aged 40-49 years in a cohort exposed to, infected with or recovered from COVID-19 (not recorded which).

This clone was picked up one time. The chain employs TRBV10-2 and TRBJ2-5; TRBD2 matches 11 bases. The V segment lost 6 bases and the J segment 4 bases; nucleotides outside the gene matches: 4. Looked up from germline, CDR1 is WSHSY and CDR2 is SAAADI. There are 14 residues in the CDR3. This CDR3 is CASRGTSGPETQYF. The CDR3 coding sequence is TGCGCCAGCAGGGGGACTAGCGGTCCAGAGACCCAGTACTTC.

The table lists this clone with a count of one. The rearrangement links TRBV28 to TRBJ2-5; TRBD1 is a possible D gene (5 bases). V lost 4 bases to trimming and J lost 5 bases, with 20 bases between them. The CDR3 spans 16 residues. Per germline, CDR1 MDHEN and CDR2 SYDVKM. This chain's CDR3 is CASSSPQSQGRETQYF. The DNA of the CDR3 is TGTGCCAGCAGTTCCCCCCAAAGTCAGGGCCGGGAGACCCAGTACTTC.

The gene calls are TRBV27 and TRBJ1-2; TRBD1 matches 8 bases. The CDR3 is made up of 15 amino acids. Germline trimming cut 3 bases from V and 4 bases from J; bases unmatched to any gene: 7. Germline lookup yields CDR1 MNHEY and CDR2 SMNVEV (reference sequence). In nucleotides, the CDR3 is TGTGCCAGCAGTTTCGGTACAGGGGGTGCCTATGGCTACACCTTC. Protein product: CASSFGTGGAYGYTF.

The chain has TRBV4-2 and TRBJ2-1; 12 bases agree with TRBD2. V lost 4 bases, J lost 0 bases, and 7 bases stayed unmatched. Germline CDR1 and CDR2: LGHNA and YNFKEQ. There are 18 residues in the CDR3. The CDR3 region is CASSRRLAGDPSYNEQFF. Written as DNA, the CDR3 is TGTGCCAGCAGCCGACGACTAGCGGGAGATCCCTCCTACAATGAGCAGTTCTTC.

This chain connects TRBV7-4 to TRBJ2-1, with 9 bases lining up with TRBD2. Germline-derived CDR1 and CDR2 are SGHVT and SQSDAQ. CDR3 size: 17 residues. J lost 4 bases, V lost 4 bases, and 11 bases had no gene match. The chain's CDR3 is CASSYRQLAGAYNEQFF. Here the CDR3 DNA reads TGTGCCAGCAGCTACAGACAGTTAGCGGGAGCATACAATGAGCAGTTCTTC.

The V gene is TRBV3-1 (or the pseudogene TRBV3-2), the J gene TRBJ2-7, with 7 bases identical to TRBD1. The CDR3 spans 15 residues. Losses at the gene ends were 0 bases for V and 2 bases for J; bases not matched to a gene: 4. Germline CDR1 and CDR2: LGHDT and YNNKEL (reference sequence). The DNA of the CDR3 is TGTGCCAGCAGCCAAGACAGGGGGTATACCTACGAGCAGTACTTC. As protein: CASSQDRGYTYEQYF.

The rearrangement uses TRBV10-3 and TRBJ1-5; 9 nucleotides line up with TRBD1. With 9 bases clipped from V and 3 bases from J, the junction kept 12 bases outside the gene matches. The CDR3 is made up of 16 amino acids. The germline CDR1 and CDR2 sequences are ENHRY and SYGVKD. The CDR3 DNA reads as TGTGCCATAGGACAGGGGTACGGGAGAGACAATCAGCCCCAGCATTTT. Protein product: CAIGQGYGRDNQPQHF.

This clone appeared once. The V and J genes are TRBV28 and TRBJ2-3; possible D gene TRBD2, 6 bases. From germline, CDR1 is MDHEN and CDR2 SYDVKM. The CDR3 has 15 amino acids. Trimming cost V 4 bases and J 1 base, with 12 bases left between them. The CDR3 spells CASSSRLGGTDTQYF. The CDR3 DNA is TGTGCCAGCAGTTCGAGACTAGGGGGCACAGATACGCAGTATTTT.

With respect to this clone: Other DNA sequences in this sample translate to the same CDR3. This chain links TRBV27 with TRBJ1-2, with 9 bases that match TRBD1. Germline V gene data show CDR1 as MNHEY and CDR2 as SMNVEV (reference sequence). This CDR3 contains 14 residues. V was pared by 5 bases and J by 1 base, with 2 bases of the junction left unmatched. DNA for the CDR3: TGTGCCAGCAGTCCGGACAGGGGTAACTATGGCTACACCTTC. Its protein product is CASSPDRGNYGYTF.

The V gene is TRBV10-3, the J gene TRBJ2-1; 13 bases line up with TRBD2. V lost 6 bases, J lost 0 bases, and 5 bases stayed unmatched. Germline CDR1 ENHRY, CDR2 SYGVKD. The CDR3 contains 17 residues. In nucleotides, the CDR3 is TGTGCCATCAGAGGGACTAGCGGGGTCCTCTCCTACAATGAGCAGTTCTTC. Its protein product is CAIRGTSGVLSYNEQFF.

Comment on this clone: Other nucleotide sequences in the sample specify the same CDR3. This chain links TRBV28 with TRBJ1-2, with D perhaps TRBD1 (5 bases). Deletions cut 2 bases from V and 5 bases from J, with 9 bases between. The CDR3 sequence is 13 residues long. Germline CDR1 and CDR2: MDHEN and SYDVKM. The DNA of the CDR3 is TGTGCCAGCAGTTTAGGGCAGGGATATGGCTACACCTTC. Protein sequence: CASSLGQGYGYTF.

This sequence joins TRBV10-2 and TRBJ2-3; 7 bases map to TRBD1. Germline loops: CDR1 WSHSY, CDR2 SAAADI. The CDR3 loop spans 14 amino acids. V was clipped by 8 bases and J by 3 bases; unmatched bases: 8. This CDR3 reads CASSPGTVTDTQYF. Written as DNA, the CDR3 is TGCGCCAGCTCACCCGGGACAGTAACAGATACGCAGTATTTT.

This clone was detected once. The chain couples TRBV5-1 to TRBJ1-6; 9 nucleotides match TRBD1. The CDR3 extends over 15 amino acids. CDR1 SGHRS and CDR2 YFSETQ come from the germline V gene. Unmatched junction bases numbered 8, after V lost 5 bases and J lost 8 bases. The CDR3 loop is CASRATGGLDSPLHF. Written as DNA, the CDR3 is TGCGCCAGCAGGGCGACAGGGGGTCTTGATTCACCCCTCCACTTT.

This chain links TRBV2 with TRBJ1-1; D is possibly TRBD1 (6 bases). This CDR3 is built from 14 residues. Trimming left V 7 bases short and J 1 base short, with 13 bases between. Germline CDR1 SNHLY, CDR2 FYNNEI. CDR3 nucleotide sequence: TGTGCCAGCACTCAACAGGGTTGGAACACTGAAGCTTTCTTT. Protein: CASTQQGWNTEAFF.

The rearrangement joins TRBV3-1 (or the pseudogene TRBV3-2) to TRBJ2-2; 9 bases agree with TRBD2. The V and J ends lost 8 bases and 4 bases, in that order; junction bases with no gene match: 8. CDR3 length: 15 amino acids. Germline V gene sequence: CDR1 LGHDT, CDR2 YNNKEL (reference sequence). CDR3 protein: CASQAGGPGTGELFF. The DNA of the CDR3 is TGTGCCAGCCAAGCGGGAGGCCCAGGCACCGGGGAGCTGTTTTTT.

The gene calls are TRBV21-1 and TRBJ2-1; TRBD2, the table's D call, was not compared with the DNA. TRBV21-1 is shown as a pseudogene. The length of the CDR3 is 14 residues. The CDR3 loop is CASSKVYSLNEQFF. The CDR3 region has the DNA TGTGCCAGCAGCAAAGTCTATAGCCTCAATGAGCAGTTCTTC.

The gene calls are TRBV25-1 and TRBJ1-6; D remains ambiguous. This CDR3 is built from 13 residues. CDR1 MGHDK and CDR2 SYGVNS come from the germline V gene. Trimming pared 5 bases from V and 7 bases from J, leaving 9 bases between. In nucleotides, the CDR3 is TGTGCCAGCAGTAGAGGCATAAATTCACCCCTCCACTTT. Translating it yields CASSRGINSPLHF.

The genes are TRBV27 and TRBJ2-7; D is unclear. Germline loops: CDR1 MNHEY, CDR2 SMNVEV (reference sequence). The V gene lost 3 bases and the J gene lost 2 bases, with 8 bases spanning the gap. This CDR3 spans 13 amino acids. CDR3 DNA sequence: TGTGCCAGCAGTTTCAAGCAGGCCTACGAGCAGTACTTC. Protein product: CASSFKQAYEQYF.

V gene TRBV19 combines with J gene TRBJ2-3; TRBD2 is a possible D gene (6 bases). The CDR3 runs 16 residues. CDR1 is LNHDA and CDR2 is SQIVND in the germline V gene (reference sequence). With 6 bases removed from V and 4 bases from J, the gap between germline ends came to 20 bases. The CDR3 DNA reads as TGTGCCAGTAGCCCGAGTTTCGGGAGATGGTCAGATACGCAGTATTTT. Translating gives CASSPSFGRWSDTQYF.

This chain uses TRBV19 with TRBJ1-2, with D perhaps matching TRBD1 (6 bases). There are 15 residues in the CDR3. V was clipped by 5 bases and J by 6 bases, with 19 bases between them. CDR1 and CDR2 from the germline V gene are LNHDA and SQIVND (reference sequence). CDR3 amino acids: CASSPDGGRRDGYTF. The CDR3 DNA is TGTGCCAGTAGTCCGGACGGGGGGCGGAGAGATGGCTACACCTTC.

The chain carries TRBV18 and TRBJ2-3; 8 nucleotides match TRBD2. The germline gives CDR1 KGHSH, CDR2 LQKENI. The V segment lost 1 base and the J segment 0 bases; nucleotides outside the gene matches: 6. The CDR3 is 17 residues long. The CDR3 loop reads CASSPLGSSGSTDTQYF. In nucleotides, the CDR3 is TGTGCCAGCTCACCACTGGGGTCTAGCGGGAGCACAGATACGCAGTATTTT.

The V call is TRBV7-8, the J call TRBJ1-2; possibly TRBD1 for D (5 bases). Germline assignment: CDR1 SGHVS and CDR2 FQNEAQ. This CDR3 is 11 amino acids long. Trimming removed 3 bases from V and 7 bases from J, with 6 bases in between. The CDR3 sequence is CASSLGGGYTF. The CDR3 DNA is TGTGCCAGCAGCTTGGGGGGTGGCTACACCTTC.

The CDR3 loop reads CASSLGLAGEIDTQYF. DNA for the CDR3: TGTGCCAGCAGCTTAGGACTAGCGGGAGAAATAGATACGCAGTATTTT. The J gene is TRBJ2-3, the V gene TRBV7-7, with 12 positions matching TRBD2. With V trimmed by 1 base and J by 5 bases, 4 bases remained unmatched. CDR3 length equals 16 residues. Germline CDR1 and CDR2: SSHAT and FNYEAQ (reference sequence).

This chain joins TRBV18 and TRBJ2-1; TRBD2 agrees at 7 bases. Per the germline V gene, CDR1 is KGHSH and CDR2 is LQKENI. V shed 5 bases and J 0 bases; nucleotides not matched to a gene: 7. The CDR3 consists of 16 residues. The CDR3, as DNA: TGTGCCAGCTCAATGCTAGCGGCCCGCTCCTACAATGAGCAGTTCTTC. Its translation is CASSMLAARSYNEQFF.

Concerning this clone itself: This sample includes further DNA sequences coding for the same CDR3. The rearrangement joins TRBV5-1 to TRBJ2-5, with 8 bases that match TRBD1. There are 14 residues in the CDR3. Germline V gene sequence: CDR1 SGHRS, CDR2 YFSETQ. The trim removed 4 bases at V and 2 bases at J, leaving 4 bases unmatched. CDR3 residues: CASSTGQGQETQYF. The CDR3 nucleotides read TGCGCCAGCAGCACCGGACAGGGACAAGAGACCCAGTACTTC.